This entry concerns a single T cell receptor beta chain. The target of this receptor is not known. Base-call qualities are not available, and no considerably larger clone is one nucleotide away. Flow cytometry had shown CD8+CD57+ cell expansion in the patients selected for sequencing. All patients had severe acquired aplastic anemia diagnosed by International Study of Aplastic Anemia and Agranulocytosis and Camitta criteria. At the time blood was sampled, none of the patients had received any therapy. In this study, sorted CD4+ and CD8+ T cells from the blood of healthy subjects and of severe aplastic anemia patients had their TCR repertoires deep-sequenced. In the USA, patient enrollment took place under clinicaltrials.gov protocols 00001620, 01623167, 00001397, 00071045, 00081523 and 00961064. Ficoll-Paque density gradient centrifugation was used to isolate peripheral blood mononuclear cells. Before DNA was extracted, CD4+ and CD8+ T cells were sorted using either FACS or magnetic beads.

The sample is drawn from a study of CD8+CD57+ T cells in acquired aplastic anemia (dated by TCRdb to between 2017 and 2018). In the study overall: DNA extracted from sorted CD4+ and CD8+ cells had a mean of approximately 3.3 ug, with a range of 0.2 to 27.4 ug. CD8+CD57+ expansion was defined as a frequency above the mean frequency observed in healthy subjects.

CDR1 and CDR2 (LNHNV, YYDKDF) derive from the germline V gene (reference sequence). The CDR3 contains 15 residues, cysteine and phenylalanine counted. The DNA shown is the 45-base CDR3, in frame from base 1. Trimming costs V 3 bases and J 5 bases, and their ends lie 13 bases apart. Results the study describes overall, beyond this receptor: About 30 CD8+ CDR3 sequences were found in both patients and controls but appeared to be highly expressed in patients and within the immunodominant clones of the patients. CD8+ Simpson's diversity did not differ significantly between patients and healthy controls (P=0.060).

Genomic DNA was used as template for profiling of TCR beta VDJ combinations and CDR3 sequences. An Illumina HiSeq 2000 was used for TCR repertoire sequencing. In the paper's pipeline: Repertoire assessment relied on Simpson's diversity index, CDR3 size and DJ length profiles, and TRBV/TRBJ rearrangement plots. The immunodominant clone was defined as the most abundant DNA sequence in deep sequencing data. CDR3 amino acid sequences were screened for sharing across subjects and compared with published repertoires and the VDJdb database. The raw public reads went through TCRdb reprocessing: fastp at Q25, MiXCR clone calling, in-frame beta chains kept. Records with the same CDR3 protein are collapsed into one entry carrying the most frequent genes and DNA. For this entry, the V and J calls and clone size follow TCRdb and not the study's own pipeline. The sample table contains approximately 98,000 distinct CDR3 sequences; only one count was recorded for about 66% of them. The ten largest clonotypes hold about 60% of the sample.

The chain is encoded by TRBV15 joined to TRBJ1-4; a weak D assignment points to TRBD1 (6 bases agree). Sequencing input: sorted CD4+, CD8+, or CD8+CD57+ T cells (not recorded which) from PBMCs. This receptor was taken from a human donor with aplastic anemia. CDR3 protein: CATSSPDRGNEKLFF. The nucleotide sequence is TGTGCCACCAGCAGCCCGGACAGAGGGAATGAAAAACTGTTTTTT.